This T cell receptor (beta chain) was sequenced during a study of CD4 and CD8 cells across lung adenocarcinoma regions. This clonotype was found many times. TCRdb used MiXCR to reprocess the PCR reads, holding one entry per CDR3 protein. The sample shows just over 20,000 distinct CDR3 sequences, 54% of them seen only once. The TCR sequence derives from a female donor with lung adenocarcinoma. The CD4 and CD8 labels of this study may be unreliable. Sequencing used CD8+ T cells from the center of a lung tumor.

The DNA for the CDR3 is TGTGCCAGCGGACGGGATATTGGTGAAGCTTTCTTT. Translating gives CASGRDIGEAFF. The chain links TRBV12-3 or TRBV12-4 to TRBJ1-1; no clear D. This CDR3 contains 12 residues. The ends were cut back, 8 bases at V and 7 bases at J, with 14 bases in the middle.